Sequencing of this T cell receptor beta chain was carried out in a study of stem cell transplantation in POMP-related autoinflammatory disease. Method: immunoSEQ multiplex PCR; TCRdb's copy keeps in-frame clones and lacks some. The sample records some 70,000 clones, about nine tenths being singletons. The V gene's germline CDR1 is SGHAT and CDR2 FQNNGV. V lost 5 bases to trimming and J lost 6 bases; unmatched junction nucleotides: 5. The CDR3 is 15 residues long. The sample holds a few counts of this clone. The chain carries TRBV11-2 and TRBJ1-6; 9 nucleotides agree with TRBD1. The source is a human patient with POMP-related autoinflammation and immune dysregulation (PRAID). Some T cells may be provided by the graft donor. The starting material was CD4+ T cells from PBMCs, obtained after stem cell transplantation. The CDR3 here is CASSPRTGANSPLHF. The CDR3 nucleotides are TGTGCCAGCAGCCCCAGGACAGGGGCTAATTCACCCCTCCACTTT. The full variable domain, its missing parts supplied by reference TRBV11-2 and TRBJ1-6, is EAGVAQSPRYKIIEKRQSVAFWCNPISGHATLYWYQQILGQGPKLLIQFQNNGVVDDSQLPKDRFSAERLKGVDSTLKIQPAKLEDSAVYLCASSPRTGANSPLHFGNGTRLTVT.